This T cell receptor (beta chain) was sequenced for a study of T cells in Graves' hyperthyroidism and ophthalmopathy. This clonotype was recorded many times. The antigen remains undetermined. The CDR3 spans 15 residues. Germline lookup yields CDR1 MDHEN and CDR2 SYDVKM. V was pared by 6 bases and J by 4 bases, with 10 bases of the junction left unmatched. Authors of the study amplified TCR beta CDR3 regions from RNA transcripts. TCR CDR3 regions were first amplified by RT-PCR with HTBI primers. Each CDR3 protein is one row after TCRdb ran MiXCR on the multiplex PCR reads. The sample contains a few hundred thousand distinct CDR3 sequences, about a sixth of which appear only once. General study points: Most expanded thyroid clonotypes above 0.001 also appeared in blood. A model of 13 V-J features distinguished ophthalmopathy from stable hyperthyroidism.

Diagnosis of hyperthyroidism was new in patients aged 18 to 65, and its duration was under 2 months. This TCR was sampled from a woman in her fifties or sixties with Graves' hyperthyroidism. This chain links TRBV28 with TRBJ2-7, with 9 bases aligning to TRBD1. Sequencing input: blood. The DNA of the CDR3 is TGTGCCAGCAGCCCGAACCCGGGACAGGGATACGAGCAGTACTTC. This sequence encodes CASSPNPGQGYEQYF. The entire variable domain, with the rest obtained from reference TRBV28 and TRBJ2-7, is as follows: DVKVTQSSRYLVKRTGEKVFLECVQDMDHENMFWYRQDPGLGLRLIYFSYDVKMKEKGDIPEGYSVSREKKERFSLILESASTNQTSMYLCASSPNPGQGYEQYFGPGTRLTVT.